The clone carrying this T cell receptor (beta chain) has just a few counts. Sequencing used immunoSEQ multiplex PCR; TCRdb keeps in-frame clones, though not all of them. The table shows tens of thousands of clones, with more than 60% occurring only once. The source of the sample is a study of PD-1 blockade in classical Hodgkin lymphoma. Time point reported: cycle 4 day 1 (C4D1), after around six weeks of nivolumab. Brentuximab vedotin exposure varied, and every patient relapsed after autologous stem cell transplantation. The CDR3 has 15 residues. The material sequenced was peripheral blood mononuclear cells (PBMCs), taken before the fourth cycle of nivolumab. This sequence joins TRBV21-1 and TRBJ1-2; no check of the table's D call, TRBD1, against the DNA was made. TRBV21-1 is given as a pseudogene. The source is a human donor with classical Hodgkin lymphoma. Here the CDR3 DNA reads TGTGCCAGCAGCAAGGACAGGGACGGACACTATGGCTACACCTTC. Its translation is CASSKDRDGHYGYTF.